These 5 T cell receptor beta chains were all obtained from the same sample, sequenced in a study of identical twins. TCRdb called the 5' RACE reads again in MiXCR, with one record for every CDR3 protein. The sample records some 710,000 distinct CDR3 sequences, over 5% being singletons. Sequenced: naive T cells sorted from blood. The receptor set was obtained from a young man in good health.

This clonotype has at least ten counts. The rearrangement links TRBV12-3 or TRBV12-4 to TRBJ2-1; 7 nucleotides align to TRBD2. With 4 bases clipped from V and 5 bases from J, the junction kept 5 bases outside the gene matches. CDR3 size: 14 residues. The CDR3 region is CASSSGTTHNEQFF. The CDR3 DNA is TGTGCCAGCAGTTCCGGGACTACACACAATGAGCAGTTCTTC.

This clonotype was observed a handful of times. V is TRBV7-7 and J is TRBJ2-1, with D possibly being TRBD1 (5 bases). V dropped 3 bases and J dropped 2 bases, with 8 bases sitting between them. Per the germline V gene, CDR1 is SSHAT and CDR2 is FNYEAQ (reference sequence). The CDR3 has 14 amino acids. The CDR3 spells CASSLLGAYNEQFF. The CDR3 nucleotides read TGTGCCAGCAGCTTGTTAGGGGCCTACAATGAGCAGTTCTTC. Together with reference TRBV7-7 and TRBJ2-1, the CDR3 gives the full variable domain: GAGVSQSPRYKVTKRGQDVTLRCDPISSHATLYWYQQALGQGPEFLTYFNYEAQPDKSGLPSDRFSAERPEGSISTLTIQRTEQRDSAMYRCASSLLGAYNEQFFGPGTRLTVL.

Remarks on this clonotype: A read error may explain this, as a much larger clone is one base away. Lacking the conserved final phenylalanine or tryptophan, this CDR3 likely reflects a read error. This chain uses TRBV9 with TRBJ2-1; 12 nucleotides line up with TRBD2. CDR3 length: 16 amino acids. After removal of 1 base from V and 10 bases from J, the junction contained 9 bases not matched to a gene. CDR1 SGDLS and CDR2 YYNGEE come from the germline V gene. CDR3 in DNA: TGTGCCAGCAGCGTAACGACTAGCGGGGGTATCAGGGAGCAGTTCTCC. This gives the protein CASSVTTSGGIREQFS.

This clonotype was seen ten or more times. J is TRBJ2-1 and V is TRBV12-5; D is perhaps TRBD2 (6 bases). Trimming stripped 0 bases from V and 0 bases from J, with 9 bases between. This CDR3 has 16 residues. Germline V gene sequence: CDR1 LGHNT, CDR2 FRNRAP. The CDR3 sequence: CASGLVLGGSYNEQFF. DNA for the CDR3: TGTGCTAGTGGTTTGGTACTCGGGGGCTCCTACAATGAGCAGTTCTTC.

At least ten counts were recorded for this clonotype. V usage is TRBV10-3 and J usage is TRBJ2-1; tentatively, D is TRBD2 (5 bases). Per germline, CDR1 ENHRY and CDR2 SYGVKD. With 10 bases removed from V and 4 bases from J, the gap between germline ends came to 17 bases. CDR3 length: 14 residues. The CDR3 spells CATWGSGMYNEQFF. The DNA for the CDR3 is TGTGCCACCTGGGGAAGCGGAATGTACAATGAGCAGTTCTTC.